The entry that follows covers one T cell receptor beta chain sequence. This sample is part of a study of a mutant IDH1 vaccine in newly diagnosed glioma. From germline, CDR1 is GTSNPN and CDR2 SVGIG (reference sequence). After removal of 0 bases from V and 2 bases from J, the junction contained 12 bases not matched to a gene. This CDR3 has 19 amino acids. The assay was immunoSEQ multiplex PCR, and TCRdb's table has in-frame clones only and misses some. This sample has 95,000 to 100,000 clones, with approximately 90% found just once. Time point meaning: baseline, week 1 (first vaccination visit). The treatment here: pre-vaccination baseline after standard-of-care therapy.

Sequenced here: PBMCs, sampled from a glioma patient treated with radiotherapy, temozolomide or both. The TCR sequence derives from a woman aged 45-65 years with glioma. This rearrangement joins TRBV30 to TRBJ1-6, with 8 bases aligning to TRBD1. CDR3 in amino acids: CAWSVPGQGRRAYNSPLHF. The DNA for the CDR3 is TGTGCCTGGAGTGTACCCGGACAGGGAAGAAGGGCCTATAATTCACCCCTCCACTTT.